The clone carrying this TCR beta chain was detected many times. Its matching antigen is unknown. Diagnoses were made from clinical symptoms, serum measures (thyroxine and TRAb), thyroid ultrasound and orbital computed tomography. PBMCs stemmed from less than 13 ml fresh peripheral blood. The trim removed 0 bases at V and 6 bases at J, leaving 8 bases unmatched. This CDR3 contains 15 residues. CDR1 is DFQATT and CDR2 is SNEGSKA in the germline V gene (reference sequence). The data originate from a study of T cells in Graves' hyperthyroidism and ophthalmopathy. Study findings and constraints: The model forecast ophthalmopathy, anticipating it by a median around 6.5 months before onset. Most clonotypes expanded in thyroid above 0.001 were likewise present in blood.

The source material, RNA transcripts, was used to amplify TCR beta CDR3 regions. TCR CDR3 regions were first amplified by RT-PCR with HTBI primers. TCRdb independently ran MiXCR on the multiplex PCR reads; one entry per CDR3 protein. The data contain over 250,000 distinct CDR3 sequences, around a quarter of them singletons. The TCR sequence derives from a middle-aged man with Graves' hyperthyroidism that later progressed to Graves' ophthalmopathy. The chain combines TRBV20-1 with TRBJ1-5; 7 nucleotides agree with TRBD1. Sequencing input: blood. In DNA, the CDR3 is TGCAGTGCTAGAGATGGTGGACAGGTGGTTCAGCCCCAGCATTTT. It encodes CSARDGGQVVQPQHF.